This T cell receptor beta chain comes out of a study of blood T cell repertoires in COVID-19. Study context: Spain, Italy and the United States supplied samples that represented acute and convalescent COVID-19.

Between the trimmed V and J ends, which lost 3 bases and 7 bases, there was a span of 15 bases. The CDR3 is made up of 15 amino acids. Germline-derived CDR1 and CDR2 are SGHDN and FVKESK. Original methodology: Reference gene primer amplification yielded estimated nucleated cell counts. Sequencing used immunoSEQ multiplex PCR; TCRdb keeps in-frame clones, though not all of them. That table is the source of V, J and clone size, and D and trimming were worked out from the DNA. The sample contains over 90,000 clones, approximately 90% of which appear only once. The chain joins TRBV14 to TRBJ1-4; a weak D match, TRBD1 (6 bases). The sequenced sample was peripheral blood. This sequence was found in a man aged 50 or older with acute or convalescent COVID-19. CDR3 sequence (DNA): TGTGCCAGCAGCCAGGGGGCTAAGGGCAGTGAAAAACTGTTTTTT. It encodes CASSQGAKGSEKLFF.